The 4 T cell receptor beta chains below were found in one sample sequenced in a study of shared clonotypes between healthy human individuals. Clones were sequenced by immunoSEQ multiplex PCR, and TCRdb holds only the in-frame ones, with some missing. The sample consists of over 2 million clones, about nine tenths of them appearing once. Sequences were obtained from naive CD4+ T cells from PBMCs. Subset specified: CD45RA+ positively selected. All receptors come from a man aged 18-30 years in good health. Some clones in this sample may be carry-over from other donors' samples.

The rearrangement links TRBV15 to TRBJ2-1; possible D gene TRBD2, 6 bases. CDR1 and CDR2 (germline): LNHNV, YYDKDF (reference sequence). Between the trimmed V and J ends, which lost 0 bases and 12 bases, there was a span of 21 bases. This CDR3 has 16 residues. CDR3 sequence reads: CATSRDVGSSRGAQFF. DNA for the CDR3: TGTGCCACCAGCAGAGATGTGGGATCTAGCCGCGGGGCGCAGTTCTTC.

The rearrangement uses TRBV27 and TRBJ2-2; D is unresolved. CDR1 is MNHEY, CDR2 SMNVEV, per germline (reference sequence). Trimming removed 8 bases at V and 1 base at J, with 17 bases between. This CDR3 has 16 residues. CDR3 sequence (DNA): TGTGCCAGCTATACACAGCGACGGAAGAACACCGGGGAGCTGTTTTTT. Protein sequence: CASYTQRRKNTGELFF.

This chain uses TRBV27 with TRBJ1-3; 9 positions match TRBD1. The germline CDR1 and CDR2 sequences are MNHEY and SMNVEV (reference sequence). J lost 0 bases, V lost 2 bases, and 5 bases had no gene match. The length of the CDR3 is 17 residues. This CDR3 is CASSLKGQGSSGNTIYF. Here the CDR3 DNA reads TGTGCCAGCAGTTTAAAGGGACAGGGAAGCTCTGGAAACACCATATATTTT.

This CDR3 reads CASSPTKKTGETEAFF. The CDR3 bases are TGTGCCAGCTCACCCACTAAAAAGACAGGGGAGACTGAAGCTTTCTTT. The V gene is TRBV18, the J gene TRBJ1-1, with TRBD1 matching 8 bases. The CDR3 extends over 16 amino acids. The germline CDR1 and CDR2 sequences are KGHSH and LQKENI. The ends lost 3 bases at V and 5 bases at J; junction bases unmatched: 11.